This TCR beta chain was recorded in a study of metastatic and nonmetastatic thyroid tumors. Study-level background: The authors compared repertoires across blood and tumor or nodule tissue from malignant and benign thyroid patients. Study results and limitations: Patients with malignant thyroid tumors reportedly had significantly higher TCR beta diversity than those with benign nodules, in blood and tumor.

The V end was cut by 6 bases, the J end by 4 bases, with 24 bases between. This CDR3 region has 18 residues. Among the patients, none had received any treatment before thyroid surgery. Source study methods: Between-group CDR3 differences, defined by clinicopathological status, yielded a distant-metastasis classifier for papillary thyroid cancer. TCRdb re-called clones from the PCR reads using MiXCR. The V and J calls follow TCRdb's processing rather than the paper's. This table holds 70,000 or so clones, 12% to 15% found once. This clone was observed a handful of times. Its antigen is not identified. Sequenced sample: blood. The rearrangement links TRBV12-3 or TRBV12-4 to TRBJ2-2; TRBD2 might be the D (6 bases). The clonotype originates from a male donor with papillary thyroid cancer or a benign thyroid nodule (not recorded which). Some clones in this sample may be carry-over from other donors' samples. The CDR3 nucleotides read TGTGCCAGCAGCCTCCTTTGTAGTCGGGAGTACGCCACCGGGGAGCTGTTTTTT. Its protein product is CASSLLCSREYATGELFF.